These 13 T cell receptor beta chains share one sample of origin, sequenced in a study of tumor and adjacent non-tumor tissue in lung cancer. This sample's RNA came from whole unsorted tissue. Three rounds of nested PCR, following a modified ARM-PCR protocol, produced the TCRbeta library. Each CDR3 protein is one row after TCRdb ran MiXCR on the multiplex PCR reads. The repertoire holds 89,000 or so distinct CDR3 sequences, with roughly two thirds as singletons. Sequencing was performed on lung tumor tissue. The source of these receptors is a man between 65 and 85 years old with non-small cell lung cancer.

Only a few counts were recorded for this clonotype. The CDR3 loop reads CASSPPGLLGELFF. Written as DNA, the CDR3 is TGCGCCAGCAGCCCTCCCGGGCTGCTCGGGGAGCTGTTTTTT. The rearrangement joins TRBV5-1 to TRBJ2-2; D is undetermined. V lost 4 bases, J lost 7 bases, and 14 bases lay in between. Per the germline V gene, CDR1 is SGHRS and CDR2 is YFSETQ. CDR3 length: 14 amino acids.

The table lists this clonotype with a count of one. This CDR3 is missing its conserved last phenylalanine or tryptophan, likely due to a read error. V gene TRBV4-2 combines with J gene TRBJ2-1; unclear D gene. The CDR3 consists of 14 residues. Germline CDR1 LGHNA, CDR2 YNFKEQ. This chain's CDR3 is CVSSRDRVRDEQFL. The CDR3 region has the DNA TGTGTCAGCAGCCGAGATCGGGTTAGGGATGAGCAGTTCTTA.

This clonotype was observed a few times. At one of its ends the junction is not consistent with the germline gene, which may arise from a read error. The V call is TRBV5-5, the J call TRBJ2-3, with TRBD2 identical over 11 bases. The V gene's germline CDR1 is SGHKS and CDR2 YYEKEE (reference sequence). CDR3 length: 17 residues. The CDR3 protein is CAGSTRLAGTLMDTQYF. CDR3 DNA: TGTGCCGGCAGCACTCGACTAGCGGGGACCTTGATGGATACGCAGTATTTT.

This clonotype was observed many times. The chain employs TRBV6-6 and TRBJ2-1; D tentatively fits TRBD1 or TRBD2 (7 bases each). From germline, CDR1 is MNHNY and CDR2 SVGAGI (reference sequence). V dropped 6 bases and J dropped 2 bases, with 17 bases sitting between them. The CDR3 totals 16 residues. CDR3 loop: CASSLRGGDTYNEQFF. CDR3 nucleotides: TGTGCCAGCAGCCTCAGGGGGGGGGACACCTACAATGAGCAGTTCTTC.

This clonotype was counted at least ten times. The CDR3 region has the DNA TGTGCCAGCCGCCTCGGGGGGGGACCCTACAATGAGCAGTTCTTC. It codes for CASRLGGGPYNEQFF. The chain links TRBV3-1 to TRBJ2-1; 8 positions agree with TRBD2. The CDR3 runs 15 residues. Unmatched junction bases numbered 8, after V lost 8 bases and J lost 2 bases. Germline CDR1 reads LGHDT; CDR2 reads YNNKEL (reference sequence).

This clonotype was detected many times. This rearrangement joins TRBV20-1 to TRBJ2-1; D not certain. Germline loops: CDR1 DFQATT, CDR2 SNEGSKA (reference sequence). CDR3 length: 12 amino acids. The V end lost 3 bases, the J end lost 8 bases, and 11 bases lay between the germline ends. The CDR3 DNA sequence: TGCAGTGCTAGTTTCGGGTTCTATGAGCAGTTCTTC. This codes for CSASFGFYEQFF.

The chain combines TRBV24-1 with TRBJ2-5, with D uncertain. V was clipped by 9 bases and J by 5 bases, with 12 bases between them. The CDR3 contains 12 residues. Germline CDR1 KGHDR, CDR2 SFDVKD. CDR3: CATPEESETQYF. CDR3 coding DNA: TGTGCCACCCCCGAGGAATCCGAGACCCAGTACTTC.

This clonotype has a handful of counts. Being one base from a much bigger clone, this may be a read error. The chain carries TRBV12-3 or TRBV12-4 and TRBJ1-6; possible D gene TRBD1, 5 bases. The CDR3 covers 12 residues. CDR3 DNA: TGTACCAGCACGTCAGGGCTCTCGGGCCTCCACTTT. It encodes CTSTSGLSGLHF.

In its sample, this clonotype was seen many times. The chain uses TRBV12-3 or TRBV12-4 and TRBJ1-2; the match to TRBD1 covers 9 bases. The CDR3 loop spans 17 amino acids. Trimming cost V 6 bases and J 0 bases; bases outside gene matches: 11. Here the CDR3 DNA reads TGTGCCAGCAGACGCACTCCCGGGACAGGGTCTAACTATGGCTACACCTTC. Encoded protein: CASRRTPGTGSNYGYTF.

This clonotype has just a few counts. A clone one base away is much larger, so this may be a read error. This rearrangement joins TRBV24-1 to TRBJ2-3; D might be TRBD2 (5 bases). V gave up 3 bases and J gave up 6 bases, with 9 bases separating them. This CDR3 region has 13 residues. Germline CDR1 and CDR2: KGHDR and SFDVKD. The CDR3: CATSDGLPDTQYF. The CDR3 DNA follows: TGTGCCACCAGTGATGGACTGCCCGATACGCAGTATTTT.

Notes on this clonotype: Sequence at one end of the junction differs from germline and may be a read error. The genes are TRBV29-1 and TRBJ2-2; 15 bases match TRBD2. The CDR3 totals 18 residues. In germline, CDR1 is SQVTM, CDR2 ANQGSEA. The CDR3 sequence: CSVQTITGTSGGRGELIF. DNA of the CDR3: TGCAGCGTTCAAACGATTACTGGGACTAGCGGGGGGAGGGGGGAGCTGATTTTT.

With respect to this clonotype: No conserved phenylalanine or tryptophan is present at the end of the CDR3, so a read error is the likely explanation. The V and J genes are TRBV11-2 and TRBJ1-2; TRBD1 is a possible D gene (6 bases). The CDR3 spans 12 residues. From germline, CDR1 is SGHAT and CDR2 FQNNGV. The chain's CDR3 is CASTAGGYDYTS. CDR3 nucleotides: TGTGCCAGTACCGCGGGGGGCTATGACTACACCTCC.

V and J are TRBV5-1 and TRBJ2-3; D is perhaps TRBD1 or TRBD2 (6 bases each). V was pared by 3 bases and J by 8 bases, with 19 bases between. The CDR3 contains 15 residues. Germline lookup yields CDR1 SGHRS and CDR2 YFSETQ. CDR3 in DNA: TGCGCCAGCAGCTCCAGGGGCGGCGGGGTTTCTACGCAGTATTTT. It encodes CASSSRGGGVSTQYF.